The 18 T cell receptor beta chains in this list originate from one sample, sequenced in a study of early T cells in non-severe SARS-CoV-2 infection. TCRdb reprocessed the 5' RACE reads via MiXCR and lists one record per CDR3 protein. The sample comprises fewer than 95,000 distinct CDR3 sequences, approximately 17% of which are singletons, and about 4.7% rests with the top ten. The source material was whole blood, sampled at baseline. The receptors here all came from an adult who was a healthcare worker with PCR-confirmed SARS-CoV-2 infection or an uninfected control (not recorded which).

The V gene is TRBV28, the J gene TRBJ1-1, with a weak D call TRBD1 (5 bases). The CDR3 consists of 14 residues. The germline CDR1 and CDR2 sequences are MDHEN and SYDVKM. Trimming left V 6 bases short and J 1 base short, with 12 bases between. The CDR3 protein is CASRSGRGNTEAFF. DNA for the CDR3: TGTGCCAGCAGATCGGGACGGGGGAACACTGAAGCTTTCTTT.

The chain couples TRBV4-1 to TRBJ2-1, with D perhaps matching TRBD1 (6 bases). Trimming left V 5 bases short and J 5 bases short, with 13 bases between. The CDR3 covers 14 residues. CDR1 and CDR2 (germline): MGHRA, YSYEKL. As DNA, the CDR3 is TGCGCCAGCAGCGAAGGGACACCCAACAATGAGCAGTTCTTC. It translates to CASSEGTPNNEQFF.

This chain connects TRBV6-2 or TRBV6-3 to TRBJ2-7; 8 bases are shared with TRBD1. CDR3 length: 14 residues. V shed 4 bases and J 5 bases; nucleotides not matched to a gene: 7. The germline CDR1 and CDR2 sequences are MNHEY and SVGEGT. The CDR3 spells CASSSVQGADEQYF. For the CDR3, the DNA is TGTGCCAGCAGTTCGGTTCAGGGGGCCGACGAGCAGTACTTC.

The chain has TRBV20-1 and TRBJ1-1, with TRBD1 as a possible D gene (5 bases). Germline lookup yields CDR1 DFQATT and CDR2 SNEGSKA (reference sequence). V gave up 1 base and J gave up 5 bases, with 8 bases separating them. The CDR3 extends over 12 amino acids. The CDR3 here is CSARVGETEAFF. The CDR3 bases are TGCAGTGCTAGAGTGGGGGAAACTGAAGCTTTCTTT.

The sample holds a few counts of this clonotype. This CDR3 reads CASSWDPSPNEQFF. CDR3 DNA sequence: TGTGCCAGCAGCTGGGACCCAAGCCCCAATGAGCAGTTCTTC. The chain links TRBV5-5 to TRBJ2-1, with D tentatively TRBD1 or TRBD2 (5 bases each). Trimming pared 3 bases from V and 6 bases from J, leaving 13 bases between. Germline V gene sequence: CDR1 SGHKS, CDR2 YYEKEE (reference sequence). This CDR3 contains 14 residues. The full variable domain, completed using reference TRBV5-5 and TRBJ2-1, is DAGVTQSPTHLIKTRGQQVTLRCSPISGHKSVSWYQQVLGQGPQFIFQYYEKEERGRGNFPDRFSARQFPNYSSELNVNALLLGDSALYLCASSWDPSPNEQFFGPGTRLTVL.

The chain uses TRBV7-9 and TRBJ2-7; D call uncertain. CDR3 size: 13 residues. In germline, CDR1 is SEHNR, CDR2 FQNEAQ (reference sequence). The V end was cut by 5 bases, the J end by 4 bases, with 12 bases between. DNA for the CDR3: TGTGCCAGCAGCCCTTACGCAGGATACGAGCAGTACTTC. Translated, it gives CASSPYAGYEQYF.

This clonotype has only a few counts. The chain couples TRBV28 to TRBJ2-7; D is tentatively TRBD1 or TRBD2 (6 bases each). CDR1 MDHEN and CDR2 SYDVKM come from the germline V gene. CDR3 length equals 15 residues. Trimming removed 7 bases from V and 4 bases from J, with 20 bases in between. The CDR3 region has the DNA TGTGCCAGCAACGGAGGGGGACACCTTTCGTACGAGCAGTACTTC. This translates into CASNGGGHLSYEQYF.

In its sample, this clonotype was seen a few times. This chain uses TRBV7-3 with TRBJ2-1; the D is unclear. V was pared by 4 bases and J by 9 bases, with 13 bases between. Germline CDR1 is SGHTA and CDR2 is FQGTGA. This CDR3 has 13 amino acids. This CDR3 is CASSSSARGEQFF. The CDR3 DNA reads TGTGCCAGCAGCTCCTCGGCTCGAGGTGAGCAGTTCTTC.

This clonotype was counted ten times or more. The chain couples TRBV28 to TRBJ2-7; D gene unclear. This CDR3 comprises 14 residues. V was shortened by 5 bases and J by 0 bases, with 11 bases between the two germline ends. CDR1 is MDHEN and CDR2 is SYDVKM in the germline V gene. In DNA, the CDR3 is TGTGCCAGCAGTCTGAATCTTTACTCCTACGAGCAGTACTTC. Its translation: CASSLNLYSYEQYF.

The genes are TRBV30 and TRBJ1-2; weak D call: TRBD1 (6 bases). Between the trimmed V and J ends, which lost 3 bases and 8 bases, there was a span of 10 bases. Germline V gene sequence: CDR1 GTSNPN, CDR2 SVGIG (reference sequence). This CDR3 spans 11 amino acids. The CDR3 sequence: CAWSRDNGYTF. CDR3 sequence (DNA): TGTGCCTGGAGCAGGGACAACGGCTACACCTTC.

There are a few counts of this clonotype. The V gene is TRBV7-3, the J gene TRBJ2-7, with 7 bases that match TRBD1. CDR3 size: 15 residues. CDR1 is SGHTA and CDR2 is FQGTGA in the germline V gene. The V segment lost 4 bases and the J segment 6 bases; nucleotides outside the gene matches: 12. As DNA, the CDR3 is TGTGCCAGCAGCTCCGGACGGACAGGCCCGGGCGAGCAGTACTTC. The encoded protein is CASSSGRTGPGEQYF.

In its sample, this clonotype was seen many times. The chain employs TRBV7-9 and TRBJ2-1; TRBD2 aligns across 13 bases. This CDR3 is 16 amino acids long. V trimming: 5 bases; J trimming: 7 bases; junction bases outside the gene matches: 8. Germline V lookup: CDR1 SEHNR, CDR2 FQNEAQ (reference sequence). DNA of the CDR3: TGTGCCAGCAGCCTCGGACTAGCGGGAGTATCAAATGAGCAGTTCTTC. Amino acid sequence: CASSLGLAGVSNEQFF.

This clonotype was detected a few times. The chain links TRBV7-2 to TRBJ2-3; D is ambiguous. This CDR3 region has 14 residues. CDR1 and CDR2 from the germline V gene are SGHTA and FQGNSA. Deletions cut 1 base from V and 1 base from J, with 6 bases between. The CDR3 bases are TGTGCCAGCAGCTTAGGATTTCGCACAGATACGCAGTATTTT. Translating gives CASSLGFRTDTQYF. Full variable domain (rest looked up from reference TRBV7-2 and TRBJ2-3): GAGVSQSPSNKVTEKGKDVELRCDPISGHTALYWYRQSLGQGLEFLIYFQGNSAPDKSGLPSDRFSAERTGGSVSTLTIQRTQQEDSAVYLCASSLGFRTDTQYFGPGTRLTVL.

This rearrangement joins TRBV27 to TRBJ2-4; TRBD2 agrees at 16 bases. This CDR3 contains 16 residues. Germline assignment: CDR1 MNHEY and CDR2 SMNVEV (reference sequence). J lost 10 bases, V lost 5 bases, and 8 bases had no gene match. This chain's CDR3 is CASSPGTSGRARIQYF. CDR3 bases: TGTGCCAGCAGTCCCGGGACTAGCGGGAGGGCCAGGATTCAGTACTTC.

The rearrangement uses TRBV30 and TRBJ2-7, with TRBD1 matching over 7 bases. The CDR3 runs to 15 residues. After removal of 8 bases from V and 3 bases from J, the junction contained 16 bases not matched to a gene. The germline CDR1 and CDR2 sequences are GTSNPN and SVGIG (reference sequence). CDR3 bases: TGTGCCGGCGACAGGGTAGGAAGTTTGTTCTACGAGCAGTACTTC. Its translation is CAGDRVGSLFYEQYF. The full variable domain, in which reference TRBV30 and TRBJ2-7 provide the parts outside the CDR3, is SQTIHQWPATLVQPVGSPLSLECTVEGTSNPNLYWYRQAAGRGLQLLFYSVGIGQISSEVPQNLSASRPQDRQFILSSKKLLLSDSGFYLCAGDRVGSLFYEQYFGPGTRLTVT.

This clonotype was picked up many times. The V call is TRBV29-1, the J call TRBJ1-2; D uncertain. The V and J ends lost 4 bases and 3 bases respectively, with 6 bases between them. CDR3 size: 11 residues. Germline V gene sequence: CDR1 SQVTM, CDR2 ANQGSEA. The chain's CDR3 is CSVVRDYGYTF. CDR3 coding DNA: TGCAGCGTTGTGAGAGACTATGGCTACACCTTC.

The chain employs TRBV4-1 and TRBJ2-5, with D tentatively TRBD1 (6 bases). In germline, CDR1 is MGHRA, CDR2 YSYEKL. This CDR3 is built from 14 residues. V gave up 0 bases and J gave up 5 bases, with 10 bases separating them. The CDR3 region is CASSQEPGAETQYF. The CDR3 DNA reads TGCGCCAGCAGCCAAGAGCCAGGGGCGGAGACCCAGTACTTC.

This chain joins TRBV3-1 and TRBJ2-1; possibly TRBD1 for D (6 bases). With 4 bases removed from V and 9 bases from J, the gap between germline ends came to 10 bases. Germline CDR1 LGHDT, CDR2 YNNKEL (reference sequence). This CDR3 region has 12 residues. CDR3 bases: TGTGCCAGCAGCCCTACAGGGCGTGAGCAGTTCTTC. Translation: CASSPTGREQFF.